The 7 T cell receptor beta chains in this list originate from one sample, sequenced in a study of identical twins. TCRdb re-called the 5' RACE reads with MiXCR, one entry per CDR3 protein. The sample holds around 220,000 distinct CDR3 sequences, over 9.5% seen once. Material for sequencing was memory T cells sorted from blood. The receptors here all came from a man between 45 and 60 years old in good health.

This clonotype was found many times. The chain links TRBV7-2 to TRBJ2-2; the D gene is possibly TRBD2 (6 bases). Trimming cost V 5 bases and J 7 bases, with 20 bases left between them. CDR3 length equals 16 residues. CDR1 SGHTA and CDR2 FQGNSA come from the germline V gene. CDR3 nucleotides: TGTGCCAGCAGCCCTCTCGCACTAGCCGGGGTCGGGGAGCTGTTTTTT. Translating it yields CASSPLALAGVGELFF.

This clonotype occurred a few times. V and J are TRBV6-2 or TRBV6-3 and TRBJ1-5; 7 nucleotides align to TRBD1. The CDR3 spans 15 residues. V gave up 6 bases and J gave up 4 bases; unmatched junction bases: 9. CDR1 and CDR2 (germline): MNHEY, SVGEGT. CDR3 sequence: CASRPEGTANQPQHF. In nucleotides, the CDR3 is TGTGCCAGCAGGCCCGAAGGGACAGCTAATCAGCCCCAGCATTTT.

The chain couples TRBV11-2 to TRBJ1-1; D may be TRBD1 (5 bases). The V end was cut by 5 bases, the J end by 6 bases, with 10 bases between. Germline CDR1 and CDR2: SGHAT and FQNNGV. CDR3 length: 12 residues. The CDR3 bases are TGTGCCAGCAGCCGATCGACAGCTGAAGCTTTCTTT. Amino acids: CASSRSTAEAFF.

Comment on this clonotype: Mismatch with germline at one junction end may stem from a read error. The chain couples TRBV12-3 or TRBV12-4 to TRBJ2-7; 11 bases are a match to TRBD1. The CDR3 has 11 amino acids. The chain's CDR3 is CASSTGQGGTF. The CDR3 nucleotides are TGTGCCAGCAGTACGGGACAGGGGGGTACTTTT.

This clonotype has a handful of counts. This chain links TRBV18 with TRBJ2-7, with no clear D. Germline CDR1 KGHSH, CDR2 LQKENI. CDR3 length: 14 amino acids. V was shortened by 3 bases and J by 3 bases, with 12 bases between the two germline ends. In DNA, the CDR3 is TGTGCCAGCTCACCCTCGGCTGGGAACTACGAGCAGTACTTC. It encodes CASSPSAGNYEQYF.

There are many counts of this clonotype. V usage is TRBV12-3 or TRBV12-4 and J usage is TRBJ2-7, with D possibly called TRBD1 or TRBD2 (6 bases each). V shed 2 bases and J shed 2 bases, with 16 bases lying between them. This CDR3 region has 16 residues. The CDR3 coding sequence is TGTGCCAGCAGTTTAAGGAGGATGAGGGGGGCCTACGAGCAGTACTTC. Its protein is CASSLRRMRGAYEQYF.

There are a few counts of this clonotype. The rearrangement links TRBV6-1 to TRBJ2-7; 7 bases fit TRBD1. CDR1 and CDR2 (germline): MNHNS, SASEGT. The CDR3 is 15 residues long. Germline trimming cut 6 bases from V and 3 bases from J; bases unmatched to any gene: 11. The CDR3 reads CASSEGLDRNYEQYF. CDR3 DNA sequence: TGTGCCAGCAGCGAGGGCTTGGACAGGAACTACGAGCAGTACTTC.